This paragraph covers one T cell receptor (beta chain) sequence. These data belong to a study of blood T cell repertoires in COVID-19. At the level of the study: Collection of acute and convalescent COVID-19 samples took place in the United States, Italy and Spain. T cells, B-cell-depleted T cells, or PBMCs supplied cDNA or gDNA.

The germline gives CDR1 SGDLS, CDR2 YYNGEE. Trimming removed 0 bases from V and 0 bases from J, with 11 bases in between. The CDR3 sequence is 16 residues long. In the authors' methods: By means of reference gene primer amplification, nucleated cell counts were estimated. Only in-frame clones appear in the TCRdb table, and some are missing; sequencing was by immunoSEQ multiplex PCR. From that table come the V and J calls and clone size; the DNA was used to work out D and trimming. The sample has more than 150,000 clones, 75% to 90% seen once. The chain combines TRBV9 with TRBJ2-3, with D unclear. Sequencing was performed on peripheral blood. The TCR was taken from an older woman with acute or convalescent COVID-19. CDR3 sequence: CASSVGFSRSTDTQYF. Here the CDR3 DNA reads TGTGCCAGCAGCGTAGGGTTTAGTCGTAGCACAGATACGCAGTATTTT.